A selection of T cell receptor beta chains follows, all from one sample in a study of OX40 agonist ivuxolimab in advanced cancers. Here immunoSEQ multiplex PCR was the method, and the copy in TCRdb shows in-frame clones only, minus some. The profile shows approximately 76,000 clones, over 75% of them singletons. The sequenced sample was CD4+ or CD8+ T cells sorted from blood, obtained in a trial of the OX40 agonist ivuxolimab. These receptors came from an adult with an advanced solid tumor such as melanoma, head and neck, liver or kidney cancer. Each CDR3 is given with its conserved first and last residue. D genes are given only for firm matches. Only part of the rows carry a size: once, few, many, or a class if the clone is expanded.

>NA|TRBV5-6|TRBJ2-1|NA
CASSLEQGLTYNEQFF
TGTGCCAGCAGCTTGGAACAGGGATTGACCTACAATGAGCAGTTCTTC
>NA|TRBV2|TRBJ2-1|NA
CATSMRGQSYNEQFF
TGTGCCACCAGTATGCGAGGCCAATCCTACAATGAGCAGTTCTTC
>NA|TRBV19|TRBJ2-5|NA
CASSSAARAYF
TGTGCCAGTAGTAGCGCGGCTAGGGCGTACTTC
>NA|TRBV2|TRBJ2-7|NA
CASSENGAPTGEQYF
TGTGCCAGCAGTGAAAACGGAGCCCCCACAGGGGAGCAGTACTTC
>TRBD1|TRBV19|TRBJ2-7|NA
CASRPGQAHEQYF
TGTGCCAGTAGGCCGGGACAGGCACACGAGCAGTACTTC
>NA|TRBV5-6|TRBJ1-5|NA
CASSPTGNSNQPQHF
TGTGCCAGCAGCCCGACCGGGAATAGCAATCAGCCCCAGCATTTT
>TRBD1|TRBV9|TRBJ1-2|NA
CASSVLGQNYGYTF
TGTGCCAGCAGCGTTTTGGGACAGAACTATGGCTACACCTTC
>NA|TRBV6-6|TRBJ2-7|NA
CASRAVGVYEQYF
TGTGCCAGCAGGGCAGTAGGTGTCTACGAGCAGTACTTC
>NA|TRBV27|TRBJ2-7|once
CASRGTGRGGYYEQYF
TGTGCCAGCAGAGGGACAGGGCGGGGGGGATACTACGAGCAGTACTTC
>NA|TRBV5-1|TRBJ2-5|NA
CASSFWGQETQYF
TGCGCCAGCAGCTTTTGGGGGCAAGAGACCCAGTACTTC
>NA|TRBV6-1|TRBJ2-3|NA
CASSEVGGNTDTQYF
TGTGCCAGCAGTGAAGTTGGAGGGAACACAGATACGCAGTATTTT
>TRBD1|TRBV14|TRBJ2-1|few
CASSQDRGQVHNEQFF
TGTGCCAGCAGCCAAGATAGGGGACAGGTGCACAATGAGCAGTTCTTC
>NA|TRBV5-1|TRBJ2-3|once
CASSLPSDTQYF
TGCGCCAGCAGCTTGCCCTCAGATACGCAGTATTTT
>NA|TRBV7-8|TRBJ2-7|NA
CASSLEQLAQRAYEQYF
TGTGCCAGCAGCTTAGAGCAGTTGGCACAGCGAGCCTACGAGCAGTACTTC
>NA|TRBV29-1|TRBJ1-2|once
CSVDPGTNYGYTF
TGCAGCGTTGACCCAGGGACGAACTATGGCTACACCTTC
>TRBD1|TRBV2|TRBJ1-4|NA
CASTGQGAGEKLFF
TGTGCCAGCACTGGACAGGGGGCGGGTGAAAAACTGTTTTTT
>NA|TRBV11-2|TRBJ2-1|NA
CASSPQGSGFPDNEQFF
TGTGCCAGCAGCCCCCAGGGTTCTGGCTTTCCAGACAATGAGCAGTTCTTC
>NA|TRBV5-4|TRBJ1-1|NA
CASSQDLTGTEAFF
TGTGCCAGCAGCCAAGACCTGACAGGCACTGAAGCTTTCTTT
>NA|TRBV9|TRBJ2-6|NA
CASSPTGLSSGANVLTF
TGTGCCAGCAGCCCCACAGGGCTGAGCTCTGGGGCCAACGTCCTGACTTTC
>TRBD2|TRBV10-3|TRBJ2-7|NA
CAISVGGFSYEQYF
TGTGCCATCAGTGTGGGAGGGTTTTCCTACGAGCAGTACTTC
>NA|TRBV10-3|TRBJ1-1|few
CAISERQGLRVGTEAFF
TGTGCCATCAGTGAGCGGCAGGGTTTACGTGTAGGCACTGAAGCTTTCTTT
>TRBD2|TRBV7-9|TRBJ2-3|NA
CASSLGGRAPDTQYF
TGTGCCAGCAGCTTAGGCGGGAGGGCCCCAGATACGCAGTATTTT
>NA|TRBV5-4|TRBJ2-1|NA
CASSLGGGADNEQFF
TGTGCCAGCAGCTTGGGAGGGGGGGCCGACAATGAGCAGTTCTTC
>TRBD1|TRBV9|TRBJ2-3|NA
CASSVSSGTGTTDTQYF
TGTGCCAGCAGCGTCTCCTCCGGGACAGGGACCACAGATACGCAGTATTTT
>NA|TRBV27|TRBJ1-2|NA
CASSPGQNFPPNYGYTF
TGTGCCAGCAGCCCGGGACAAAATTTCCCGCCTAACTATGGCTACACCTTC
>TRBD1|TRBV4-1|TRBJ1-2|NA
CASSPGTEYYGYTF
TGCGCCAGCAGTCCCGGGACAGAGTACTATGGCTACACCTTC
>NA|TRBV9|TRBJ2-7|NA
CASSVGGSYEQYF
TGTGCCAGCAGCGTAGGGGGGAGCTACGAGCAGTACTTC
>TRBD1|TRBV19|TRBJ1-5|once
CASSIGPRGAGNQPQHF
TGTGCCAGTAGTATAGGCCCCAGGGGGGCCGGCAATCAGCCCCAGCATTTT
>NA|TRBV23-1|TRBJ1-1|NA
CASALGGMHTEAFF
TGCGCCAGCGCCCTGGGGGGGATGCACACTGAAGCTTTCTTT
>NA|TRBV6-6|TRBJ1-2|once
CASSYLPRNGYTF
TGTGCCAGCAGTTACTTGCCCCGAAATGGCTACACCTTC
>TRBD2|TRBV4-2|TRBJ2-3|NA
CASSRGLAGDQDTQYF
TGTGCCAGCAGCCGTGGACTAGCGGGAGATCAAGATACGCAGTATTTT
>NA|TRBV5-5|TRBJ2-1|NA
CASRRDAAYNEQFF
TGTGCCAGCAGGCGGGACGCAGCGTACAATGAGCAGTTCTTC
>TRBD1|TRBV2|TRBJ2-5|NA
CASRDRQETQYF
TGTGCCAGCAGGGACAGGCAAGAGACCCAGTACTTC
>NA|TRBV6-5|TRBJ1-1|NA
CASSYEGHTEAFF
TGTGCCAGCAGTTACGAGGGCCACACTGAAGCTTTCTTT
>TRBD1|TRBV7-9|TRBJ1-3|NA
CASSPMGQGAGGNTIYF
TGTGCCAGCAGCCCCATGGGACAGGGGGCAGGTGGAAACACCATATATTTT
>TRBD1|TRBV5-1|TRBJ2-2|few
CASTGTGMGGELFF
TGCGCCAGCACCGGGACAGGGATGGGCGGGGAGCTGTTTTTT
>TRBD1|TRBV14|TRBJ1-2|NA
CASSPYRGWYGYTF
TGTGCCAGCAGCCCCTACAGGGGTTGGTATGGCTACACCTTC
>TRBD2|TRBV6-1|TRBJ2-7|NA
CATATSGTLEQYF
TGTGCCACCGCGACTAGCGGGACACTGGAGCAGTACTTC
>TRBD2|TRBV6-5|TRBJ2-7|NA
CASSRGAGGMYEQYF
TGTGCCAGCAGCCGGGGAGCGGGAGGTATGTACGAGCAGTACTTC
>NA|TRBV29-1|TRBJ2-7|NA
CSVGRTTYEQYF
TGCAGCGTTGGTCGCACCACCTACGAGCAGTACTTC
>NA|TRBV6-1|TRBJ2-7|once
CASSETVYEQYF
TGTGCCAGCAGTGAAACCGTCTACGAGCAGTACTTC
>NA|TRBV29-1|TRBJ1-1|few
CSVRDYEAFF
TGCAGCGTTCGAGACTATGAAGCTTTCTTT
>NA|TRBV15|TRBJ2-1|once
CATSRDPLGGELVNEQFF
TGTGCCACCAGCAGAGACCCTTTGGGGGGAGAGCTAGTCAATGAGCAGTTCTTC
>TRBD2|TRBV6-1|TRBJ2-7|once
CASSEVRTSGRLEQYF
TGTGCCAGCAGTGAAGTTAGGACTAGCGGGAGGCTCGAGCAGTACTTC
>TRBD2|TRBV4-1|TRBJ2-7|NA
CASSRTSGPYEQYF
TGCGCCAGCAGCAGAACTAGCGGCCCCTACGAGCAGTACTTC
>NA|TRBV5-4|TRBJ2-1|NA
CASSLGTRVSQFF
TGTGCCAGCAGCTTGGGAACACGGGTATCGCAGTTCTTC
>TRBD1|TRBV7-2|TRBJ1-1|few
CASSLRKGANTEAFF
TGTGCCAGCAGCTTACGAAAGGGGGCGAACACTGAAGCTTTCTTT
>TRBD1|TRBV7-7|TRBJ2-1|NA
CASSQGELSYNEQFF
TGTGCCAGCAGCCAGGGGGAACTGTCCTACAATGAGCAGTTCTTC
>NA|TRBV6-1|TRBJ1-1|NA
CASSEEGAGSTEAFF
TGTGCCAGCAGTGAAGAAGGAGCAGGTTCGACTGAAGCTTTCTTT
>TRBD2|TRBV6-5|TRBJ2-7|NA
CASSSEREAYEQYF
TGTGCCAGCAGTTCCGAGCGGGAGGCTTACGAGCAGTACTTC
>NA|TRBV5-1|TRBJ2-7|NA
CASTPIGTASYEQYF
TGCGCCAGCACCCCAATCGGGACGGCTTCCTACGAGCAGTACTTC
>NA|TRBV4-2|TRBJ2-7|NA
CASSQELKLTEQYF
TGTGCCAGCAGCCAAGAACTCAAGCTTACCGAGCAGTACTTC
>NA|TRBV5-1|TRBJ2-5|NA
CASSLDGGETQYF
TGCGCCAGCAGCTTGGATGGGGGAGAGACCCAGTACTTC
>TRBD1|TRBV7-2|TRBJ1-2|NA
CASSPRDSLQQGYTF
TGCGCCAGCAGCCCCCGGGACAGTCTCCAACAGGGCTACACCTTC
>TRBD2|TRBV14|TRBJ2-7|NA
CASSHRTGLTIYEQYF
TGTGCCAGCAGCCATAGGACGGGACTAACGATCTACGAGCAGTACTTC
>NA|TRBV7-3|TRBJ2-3|NA
CASSLGQPTDTQYF
TGTGCCAGCAGCTTAGGGCAGCCCACAGATACGCAGTATTTT
>NA|TRBV18|TRBJ1-4|NA
CASSQGTNEKLFF
TGTGCCAGCTCACAGGGAACTAATGAAAAACTGTTTTTT